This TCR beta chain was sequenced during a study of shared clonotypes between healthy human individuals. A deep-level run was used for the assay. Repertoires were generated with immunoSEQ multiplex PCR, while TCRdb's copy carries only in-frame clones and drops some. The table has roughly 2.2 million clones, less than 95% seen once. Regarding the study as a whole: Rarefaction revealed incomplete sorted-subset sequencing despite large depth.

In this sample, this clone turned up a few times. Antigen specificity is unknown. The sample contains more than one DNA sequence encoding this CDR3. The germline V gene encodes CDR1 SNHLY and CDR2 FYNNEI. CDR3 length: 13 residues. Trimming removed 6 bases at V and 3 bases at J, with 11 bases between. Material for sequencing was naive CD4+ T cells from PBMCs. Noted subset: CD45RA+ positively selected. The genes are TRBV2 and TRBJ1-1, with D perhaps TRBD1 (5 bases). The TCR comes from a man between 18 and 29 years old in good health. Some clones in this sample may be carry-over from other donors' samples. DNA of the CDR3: TGTGCCAGCAGCCGACAGTTCGACACTGAAGCTTTCTTT. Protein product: CASSRQFDTEAFF.